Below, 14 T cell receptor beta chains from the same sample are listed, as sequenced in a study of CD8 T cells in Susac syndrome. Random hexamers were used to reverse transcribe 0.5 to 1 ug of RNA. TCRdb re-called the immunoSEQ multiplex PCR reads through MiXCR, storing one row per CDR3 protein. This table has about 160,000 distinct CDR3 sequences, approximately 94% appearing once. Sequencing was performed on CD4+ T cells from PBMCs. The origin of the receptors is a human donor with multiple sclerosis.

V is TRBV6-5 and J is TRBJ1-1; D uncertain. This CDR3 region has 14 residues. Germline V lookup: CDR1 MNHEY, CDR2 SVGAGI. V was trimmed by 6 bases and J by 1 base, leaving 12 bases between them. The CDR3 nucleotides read TGTGCCAGCAGCCTACGGTCCTCGAACACTGAAGCTTTCTTT. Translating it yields CASSLRSSNTEAFF.

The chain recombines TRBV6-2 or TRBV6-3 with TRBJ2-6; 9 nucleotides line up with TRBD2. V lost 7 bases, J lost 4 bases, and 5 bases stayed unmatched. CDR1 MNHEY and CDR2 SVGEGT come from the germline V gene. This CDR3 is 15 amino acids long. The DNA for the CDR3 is TGTGCCAGCACCCTAGCGGGGTCAGGGGCCAACGTCCTGACTTTC. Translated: CASTLAGSGANVLTF.

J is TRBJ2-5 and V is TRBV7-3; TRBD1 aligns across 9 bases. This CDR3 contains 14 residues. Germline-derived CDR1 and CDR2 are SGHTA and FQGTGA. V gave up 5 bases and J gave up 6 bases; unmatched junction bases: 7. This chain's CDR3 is CASSPQGQGKTQYF. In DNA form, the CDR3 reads TGTGCCAGCAGCCCACAGGGACAGGGAAAGACCCAGTACTTC. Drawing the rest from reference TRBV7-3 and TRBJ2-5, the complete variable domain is GAGVSQTPSNKVTEKGKYVELRCDPISGHTALYWYRQSLGQGPEFLIYFQGTGAADDSGLPNDRFFAVRPEGSVSTLKIQRTERGDSAVYLCASSPQGQGKTQYFGPGTRLLVL.

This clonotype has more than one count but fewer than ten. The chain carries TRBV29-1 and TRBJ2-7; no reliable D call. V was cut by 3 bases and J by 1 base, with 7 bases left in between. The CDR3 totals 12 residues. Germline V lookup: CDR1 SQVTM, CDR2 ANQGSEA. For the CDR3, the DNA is TGCAGCGTTGATTTGGGTTCCTACGAGCAGTACTTC. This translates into CSVDLGSYEQYF.

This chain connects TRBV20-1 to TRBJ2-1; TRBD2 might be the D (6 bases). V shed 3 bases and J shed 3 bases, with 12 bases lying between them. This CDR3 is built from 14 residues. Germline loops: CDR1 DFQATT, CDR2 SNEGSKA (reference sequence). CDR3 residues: CSASYGTGYNEQFF. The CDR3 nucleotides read TGCAGTGCTAGTTACGGGACTGGCTACAATGAGCAGTTCTTC.

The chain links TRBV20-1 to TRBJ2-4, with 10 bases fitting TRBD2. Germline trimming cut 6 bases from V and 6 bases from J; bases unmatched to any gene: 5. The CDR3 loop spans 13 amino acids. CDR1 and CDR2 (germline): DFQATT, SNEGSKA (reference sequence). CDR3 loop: CSALAGVSNIQYF. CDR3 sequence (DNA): TGCAGTGCCCTAGCGGGAGTATCAAACATTCAGTACTTC.

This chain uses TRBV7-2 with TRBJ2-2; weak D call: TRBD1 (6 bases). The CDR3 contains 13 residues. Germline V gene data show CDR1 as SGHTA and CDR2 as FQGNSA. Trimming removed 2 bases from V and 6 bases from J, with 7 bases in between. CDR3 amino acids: CASSLTGSGELFF. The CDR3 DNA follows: TGTGCCAGCAGCTTAACAGGGTCCGGGGAGCTGTTTTTT.

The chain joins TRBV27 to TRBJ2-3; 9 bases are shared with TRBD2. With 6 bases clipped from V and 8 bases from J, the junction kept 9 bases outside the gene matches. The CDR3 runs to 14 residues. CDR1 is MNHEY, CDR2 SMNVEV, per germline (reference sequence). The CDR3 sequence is CASSLSGSIVTQYF. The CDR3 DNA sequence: TGTGCCAGCAGCCTTAGCGGGAGTATAGTTACGCAGTATTTT.

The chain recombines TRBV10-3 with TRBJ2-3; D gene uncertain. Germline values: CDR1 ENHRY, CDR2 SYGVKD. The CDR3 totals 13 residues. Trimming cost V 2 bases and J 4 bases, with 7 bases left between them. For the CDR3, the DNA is TGTGCCATCAGTGAGCAGTCGGCAGATACGCAGTATTTT. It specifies CAISEQSADTQYF.

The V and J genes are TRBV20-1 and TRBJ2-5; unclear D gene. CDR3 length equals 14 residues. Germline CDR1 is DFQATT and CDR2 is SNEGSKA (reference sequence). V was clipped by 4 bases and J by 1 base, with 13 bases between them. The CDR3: CSANRWQSQETQYF. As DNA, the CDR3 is TGCAGTGCTAACCGTTGGCAGTCCCAAGAGACCCAGTACTTC.

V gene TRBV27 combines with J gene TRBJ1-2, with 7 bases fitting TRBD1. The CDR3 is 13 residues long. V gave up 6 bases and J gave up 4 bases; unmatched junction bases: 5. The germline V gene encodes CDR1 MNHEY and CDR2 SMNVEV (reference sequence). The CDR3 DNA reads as TGTGCCAGCAGCAGGGGGGGGGTCTATGGCTACACCTTC. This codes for CASSRGGVYGYTF.

In nucleotides, the CDR3 is TGCGCCAGCAGCTGGGGGGCAGGGGGCATGGAGACCCAGTACTTC. It specifies CASSWGAGGMETQYF. The V call is TRBV5-1, the J call TRBJ2-5; 8 bases line up with TRBD1. After removal of 3 bases from V and 5 bases from J, the junction contained 9 bases not matched to a gene. The CDR3 extends over 15 amino acids. Germline V gene sequence: CDR1 SGHRS, CDR2 YFSETQ.

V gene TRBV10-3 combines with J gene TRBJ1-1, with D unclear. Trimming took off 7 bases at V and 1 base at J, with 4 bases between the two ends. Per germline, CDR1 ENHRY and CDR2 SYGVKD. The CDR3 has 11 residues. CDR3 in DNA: TGTGCCATCACCGGGAACACTGAAGCTTTCTTT. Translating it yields CAITGNTEAFF.

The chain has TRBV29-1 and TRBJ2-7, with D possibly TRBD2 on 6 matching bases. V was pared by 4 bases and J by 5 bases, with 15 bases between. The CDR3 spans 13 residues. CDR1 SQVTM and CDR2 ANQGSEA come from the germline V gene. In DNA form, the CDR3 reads TGCAGCGTTGTGGCGGGGCCTGGGGACGAGCAGTACTTC. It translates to CSVVAGPGDEQYF.